A selection of T cell receptor beta chains follows, all from one sample in a study of regulatory T cells in long-lasting Graves disease. Via MiXCR, TCRdb re-called the multiplex PCR reads, giving one row per CDR3 protein. The table has roughly 610,000 distinct CDR3 sequences, 16% seen once. This same sample was also taken into another study, of T cells in Graves' hyperthyroidism and ophthalmopathy.

The material was peripheral blood mononuclear cells (PBMCs), obtained at new diagnosis, from a patient treated with antithyroid drugs. The receptors stem from a woman aged 25 to 39 with Graves disease. Both conserved end residues are part of each CDR3. A D gene is named only where the DNA matches it firmly. Not every row has a clone size; where given, it reads once, few, many or a size class.

>TRBJ2-4|TRBV20-1|-|-
CSAEQGSKNIQYF
TGCAGTGCTGAACAGGGCTCCAAAAACATTCAGTACTTC
>TRBJ2-7|TRBV5-1|-|many
CASSFRAGYEQYF
TGTGCCAGCAGTTTTAGGGCTGGCTACGAGCAGTACTTC
>TRBJ2-2|TRBV19|TRBD2|once
CASSPRSSGRALVAGELFF
TGTGCCAGTAGTCCTCGTTCCAGCGGGAGGGCCTTGGTTGCCGGGGAGCTGTTTTTT
>TRBJ2-1|TRBV4-1|TRBD2|many
CASSRTSGKYNEQFF
TGCGCCAGCAGCCGGACTAGCGGGAAATACAATGAGCAGTTCTTC
>TRBJ2-7|TRBV10-3|-|few
CALGGLGSGEQYF
TGTGCCCTGGGGGGGCTAGGATCTGGCGAGCAGTACTTC
>TRBJ2-7|TRBV19|-|-
CASSTRDPYEQYF
TGTGCCAGTAGTACCAGGGATCCCTACGAGCAGTACTTC
>TRBJ1-1|TRBV29-1|TRBD1|many
CSVGTQGQGVAFF
TGCAGCGTTGGGACCCAAGGACAGGGAGTTGCTTTCTTT
>TRBJ1-2|TRBV12-3/TRBV12-4|-|many
CASSLRGSGYTF
TGTGCCAGCAGTTTAAGAGGGAGTGGCTACACCTTC
>TRBJ1-1|TRBV10-3|TRBD1|many
CAISVQGASNTEAFF
TGTGCCATCAGTGTACAGGGGGCCTCGAACACTGAAGCTTTCTTT
>TRBJ2-5|TRBV30|-|few
CAWSVGAGYGETQYF
TGTGCCTGGAGTGTAGGGGCGGGATATGGGGAGACCCAGTACTTC
>TRBJ2-1|TRBV9|-|few
CASSVHPSPGNEQFF
TGTGCCAGCAGCGTACACCCCTCCCCTGGCAATGAGCAGTTCTTC
>TRBJ2-1|TRBV4-1|-|few
CASSQEFEQFF
TGCGCCAGCAGCCAAGAGTTTGAGCAGTTCTTC
>TRBJ2-1|TRBV11-3|TRBD2|many
CASSLDTSGRALSYNEQFF
TGTGCCAGCAGCTTAGATACTAGCGGGAGGGCTCTCTCCTACAATGAGCAGTTCTTC
>TRBJ2-5|TRBV6-1|-|many
CASSGTKETQYF
TGTGCGTCCAGCGGCACTAAAGAGACCCAGTACTTC
>TRBJ1-5|TRBV30|TRBD1|many
CAWRGQSNQPQHF
TGTGCCTGGAGGGGACAGAGCAATCAGCCCCAGCATTTT
>TRBJ2-5|TRBV4-2|TRBD2|-
CASSQVTLAGAETQYF
TGTGCCAGCAGCCAAGTGACACTAGCGGGAGCGGAGACCCAGTACTTC
>TRBJ2-3|TRBV24-1|-|-
CATSDPLMDTQYF
TGTGCCACCAGTGACCCACTAATGGATACGCAGTATTTT
>TRBJ2-5|TRBV20-1|-|few
CSVKGTVETQYF
TGCAGTGTCAAAGGGACCGTAGAGACCCAGTACTTC
>TRBJ1-6|TRBV11-2|-|-
CASSYGGDNSPLHF
TGTGCCAGCAGCTACGGGGGCGATAATTCACCCCTCCACTTT
>TRBJ2-1|TRBV5-1|TRBD1|-
CASGRDSASVEQFF
TGCGCCAGCGGCCGGGACAGTGCCTCGGTTGAGCAGTTCTTC
>TRBJ2-7|TRBV7-9|-|-
CASSPEGSSGEQYF
TGTGCCAGCAGCCCGGAGGGGAGTTCGGGCGAGCAGTACTTC
>TRBJ1-5|TRBV12-3/TRBV12-4|-|-
CASTLEGISNQPQHF
TGTGCCAGCACCCTAGAGGGTATTAGCAATCAGCCCCAGCATTTT
>TRBJ1-4|TRBV20-1|-|few
CSATWNNEKLFF
TGCAGTGCTACATGGAATAATGAAAAACTGTTTTTT
>TRBJ2-4|TRBV20-1|-|-
CSASTHTYRVEGDIQYF
TGCAGTGCTAGCACCCATACCTACAGGGTCGAAGGAGACATTCAGTACTTC
>TRBJ2-1|TRBV12-5|TRBD2|few
CASGLVGTSGRNEQFF
TGTGCTAGTGGTTTGGTAGGCACTAGCGGGAGGAATGAGCAGTTCTTC
>TRBJ2-1|TRBV12-3/TRBV12-4|TRBD2|many
CASSPRGGAGDNEQFF
TGTGCCAGCAGTCCCCGCGGGGGAGCGGGAGATAATGAGCAGTTCTTC
>TRBJ2-7|TRBV6-1|-|few
CASSGTPDYEQYF
TGTGCCAGCAGTGGGACACCAGACTACGAGCAGTACTTC
>TRBJ2-1|TRBV20-1|-|few
CSARRYNEQFF
TGCAGTGCTAGGCGATACAATGAGCAGTTCTTC
>TRBJ2-1|TRBV6-2/TRBV6-3|TRBD2|-
CASRIWASGNSYNEQFF
TGTGCCAGCAGGATATGGGCTAGCGGGAACTCCTACAATGAGCAGTTCTTC
>TRBJ1-5|TRBV20-1|-|-
CSAPPPSRQHQPQHF
TGCAGTGCTCCCCCCCCCTCAAGGCAACATCAGCCCCAGCATTTT
>TRBJ2-7|TRBV20-1|TRBD2|few
CSARRLAGPSYEQYF
TGCAGTGCTAGGAGACTAGCGGGACCGTCCTACGAGCAGTACTTC
>TRBJ2-5|TRBV10-2|TRBD1|many
CASSEGQGAETQYF
TGCGCCAGCAGTGAGGGACAGGGAGCAGAGACCCAGTACTTC
>TRBJ2-1|TRBV4-1|-|-
CASSQDFGIPRSYNEQFF
TGCGCCAGCAGCCAAGATTTCGGGATACCTCGCTCCTACAATGAGCAGTTCTTC
>TRBJ2-1|TRBV30|-|many
CAWSAELAQFF
TGTGCCTGGAGTGCGGAGCTAGCGCAGTTCTTC
>TRBJ1-4|TRBV28|-|few
CASRTSPSTNEKLFF
TGTGCCAGCAGAACCAGTCCTTCAACTAATGAAAAACTGTTTTTT
>TRBJ2-6|TRBV27|-|many
CASSRPGYGANVLTF
TGTGCCAGCAGCCGCCCAGGGTACGGGGCCAACGTCCTGACTTTC
>TRBJ2-7|TRBV19|TRBD1|many
CASSQEGTASYEQYF
TGTGCCAGTAGTCAAGAGGGGACAGCCTCCTACGAGCAGTACTTC
>TRBJ1-4|TRBV20-1|-|-
CSASTTIATNEKLFF
TGCAGTGCTAGTACCACAATTGCAACTAATGAAAAACTGTTTTTT
>TRBJ2-1|TRBV11-1|-|many
CASSQGRGMEQFF
TGTGCCAGCAGCCAGGGACGGGGAATGGAGCAGTTCTTC
>TRBJ1-1|TRBV15|-|many
CATSRARDTEAFF
TGTGCCACCAGCAGAGCAAGGGACACTGAAGCTTTCTTT
>TRBJ1-5|TRBV20-1|TRBD1|few
CSARDRKGTGGGNQPQHF
TGCAGTGCTAGAGACAGAAAAGGGACAGGGGGGGGCAATCAGCCCCAGCATTTT
>TRBJ1-5|TRBV19|TRBD1|many
CASSIQRTGSQPQHF
TGTGCCAGTAGTATCCAGCGGACAGGGAGTCAGCCCCAGCATTTT
>TRBJ1-1|TRBV5-5|-|-
CASSQDWAEAFF
TGCGCCAGCAGCCAAGATTGGGCCGAAGCTTTCTTT
>TRBJ1-5|TRBV29-1|-|few
CSTGGTANQPQHF
TGCAGCACCGGGGGCACAGCAAATCAGCCCCAGCATTTT
>TRBJ2-5|TRBV13|-|few
CASSLDGSEGTQYF
TGTGCCAGCAGCTTAGACGGCTCCGAAGGGACCCAGTACTTC
>TRBJ2-1|TRBV7-2|-|-
CASSLALGIYNEQFF
TGTGCCAGCAGCTTAGCGCTCGGTATCTACAATGAGCAGTTCTTC